Listed here are 8 T cell receptor beta chains from one sample, sequenced in a study of cytomegalovirus exposure and HLA in healthy donors. This table comes from immunoSEQ multiplex PCR, and its TCRdb copy is limited to in-frame clones, with some not included. The sample has roughly 56,000 clones; just under 95% are singletons. What was sequenced was PBMCs. The receptor source for this set is a man aged 18-30 years in good health and CMV-seronegative.

This chain links TRBV12-5 with TRBJ2-3; weak D call: TRBD2 (6 bases). From germline, CDR1 is LGHNT and CDR2 FRNRAP. Trimming left V 7 bases short and J 3 bases short, with 20 bases between. There are 16 residues in the CDR3. The CDR3 here is CASVNPGREPTDTQYF. CDR3 DNA: TGTGCTAGTGTCAACCCCGGGCGGGAACCAACAGATACGCAGTATTTT.

The chain uses TRBV6-4 and TRBJ2-2; maybe TRBD1 (6 bases). Germline V gene lookup returns CDR1 MRHNA and CDR2 SNTAGT. V lost 4 bases and J lost 5, with 8 bases in between. The CDR3 loop spans 13 amino acids. The CDR3 protein is CASSVQGTGELFF. The DNA for the CDR3 is TGTGCCAGCAGTGTACAGGGAACCGGGGAGCTGTTTTTT.

The chain is built from TRBV6-4 and TRBJ2-3; D might be TRBD2 (5 bases). V was pared by 3 bases and J by 4 bases, with 11 bases between. Germline CDR1 reads MRHNA; CDR2 reads SNTAGT. The CDR3 is 14 residues long. The CDR3 DNA reads as TGTGCCAGCAGTGATTCAAAGGGAGCAGATACGCAGTATTTT. Amino acids: CASSDSKGADTQYF.

The chain links TRBV6-6 to TRBJ1-1; D is unclear. CDR1 is MNHNY and CDR2 is SVGAGI in the germline V gene (reference sequence). V lost 8 bases, J lost 1 base, and 11 bases lay in between. This CDR3 is 13 amino acids long. The CDR3 region has the DNA TGTGCCAGCGTTATATGGCCGAACACTGAAGCTTTCTTT. The encoded protein is CASVIWPNTEAFF.

This chain uses TRBV28 with TRBJ2-1; 13 positions agree with TRBD2. V lost 2 bases to trimming and J lost 4 bases; unmatched junction nucleotides: 2. CDR3 length equals 16 residues. Looked up from germline, CDR1 is MDHEN and CDR2 is SYDVKM. The CDR3 nucleotides are TGTGCCAGCAGTTTAGGGACTAGCGGGGTATACAATGAGCAGTTCTTC. Translated, it gives CASSLGTSGVYNEQFF.

The J gene is TRBJ2-3, the V gene TRBV5-6; TRBD1 agrees at 8 bases. CDR1 is SGHDT, CDR2 YYEEEE, per germline. The CDR3 runs 17 residues. V gave up 4 bases and J gave up 6 bases; unmatched junction bases: 16. In DNA, the CDR3 is TGTGCCAGCAGCCGAAAGGGCCCGGGACAGGCAAGTGATACGCAGTATTTT. Translated, it gives CASSRKGPGQASDTQYF. The variable domain in full, completed from reference TRBV5-6 and TRBJ2-3, reads DAGVTQSPTHLIKTRGQQVTLRCSPKSGHDTVSWYQQALGQGPQFIFQYYEEEERQRGNFPDRFSGHQFPNYSSELNVNALLLGDSALYLCASSRKGPGQASDTQYFGPGTRLTVL.

The chain carries TRBV10-3 and TRBJ2-7; maybe TRBD1 (5 bases). This CDR3 comprises 13 residues. The V end lost 0 bases, the J end lost 4 bases, and 7 bases lay between the germline ends. Germline V gene lookup returns CDR1 ENHRY and CDR2 SYGVKD. CDR3 loop: CAISESDRYEQYF. In DNA, the CDR3 is TGTGCCATCAGTGAGTCCGACAGATACGAGCAGTACTTC.

This rearrangement joins TRBV6-1 to TRBJ2-3; 10 bases agree with TRBD1. V dropped 4 bases and J dropped 2; count of bases not matched to a gene: 3. Germline V CDR1 and CDR2: MNHNS, SASEGT. The CDR3 covers 15 residues. CDR3 sequence reads: CASSAGQGVTDTQYF. Here the CDR3 DNA reads TGTGCCAGCAGTGCCGGACAGGGGGTCACAGATACGCAGTATTTT.